This T cell receptor beta chain is drawn from a study of blood T cell repertoires in COVID-19. Study summary: Sample material is recorded as cDNA or gDNA derived from T cells, B-cell-depleted T cells, or PBMCs.

Generated by immunoSEQ multiplex PCR, the TCRdb table keeps only in-frame clones and is missing some. Of some 77,000 clones in the sample, 87% were seen once. The source is a man aged 25 to 40 with acute or convalescent COVID-19. Source material: peripheral blood.

CDR3 loop: CASSLRGEQFF. CDR3 nucleotides: TGTGCCAGTAGTCTGAGAGGCGAGCAGTTCTTC. The V and J genes are TRBV19 and TRBJ2-1; D unresolved. The V end lost 5 bases, the J end lost 10 bases, and 9 bases lay between the germline ends. This CDR3 has 11 residues. Germline V gene data show CDR1 as LNHDA and CDR2 as SQIVND (reference sequence).